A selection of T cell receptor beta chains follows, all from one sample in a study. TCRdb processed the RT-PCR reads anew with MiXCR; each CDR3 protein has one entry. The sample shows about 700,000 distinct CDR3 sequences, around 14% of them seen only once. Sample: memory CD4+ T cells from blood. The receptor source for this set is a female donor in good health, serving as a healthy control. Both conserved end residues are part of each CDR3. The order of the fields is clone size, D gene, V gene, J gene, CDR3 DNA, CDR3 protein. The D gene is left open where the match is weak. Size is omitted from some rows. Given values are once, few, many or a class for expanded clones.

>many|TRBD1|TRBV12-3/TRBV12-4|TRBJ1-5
TGTGCCAGCAGTGGACAGGGGAGTAAGCCCCAGCATTTT
CASSGQGSKPQHF
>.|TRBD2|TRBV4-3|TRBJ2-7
TGCGCCAGCAGCCAATTGTTAGCGGGCGACGAGCAGTACTTC
CASSQLLAGDEQYF
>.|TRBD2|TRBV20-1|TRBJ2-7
TGCAGTGCTTACACAGGACTAGCGGGAGGGGGGGAGCAGTACTTC
CSAYTGLAGGGEQYF
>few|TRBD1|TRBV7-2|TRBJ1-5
TGTGCCAGCAGCCCCAGGACAGGGACCCACAATCAGCCCCAGCATTTT
CASSPRTGTHNQPQHF
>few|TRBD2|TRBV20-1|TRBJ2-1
TGCAGTGCCCCCGTGACTAGCGGACCCTACAATGAGCAGTTCTTC
CSAPVTSGPYNEQFF
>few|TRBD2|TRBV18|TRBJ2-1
TGTGCCAGCTCAGCACTAGCGTATTCCTACAATGAGCAGTTCTTC
CASSALAYSYNEQFF
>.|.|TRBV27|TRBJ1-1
TGTGCCAGCAGTTTATCGCATCCAGTAGCGGGACTAAGCTCAAAAGCTTTCTTT
CASSLSHPVAGLSSKAFF
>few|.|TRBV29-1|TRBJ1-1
TGCAGCTTCCGCAGGGGTTACGCTGAAGCTTTCTTT
CSFRRGYAEAFF
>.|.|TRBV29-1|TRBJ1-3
TGCAGCGGAGGCTACTCTGGAAACACCATATATTTT
CSGGYSGNTIYF
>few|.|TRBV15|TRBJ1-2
TGTGCCACCAGATTCATCGGGGAGTATGGCTACACCTTC
CATRFIGEYGYTF
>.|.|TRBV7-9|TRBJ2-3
TGTGCCAGCAGCTTAGGGGGGAGCTTTGCAGATACGCAGTATTTT
CASSLGGSFADTQYF
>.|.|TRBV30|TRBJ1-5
TGTGCCTGGAGTGTATCGGGGGATCAGCCCCAGCATTTT
CAWSVSGDQPQHF
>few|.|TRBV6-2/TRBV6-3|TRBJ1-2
TGTGCCAGCAGTGACACTGGGGATGATGGCTACACCTTC
CASSDTGDDGYTF
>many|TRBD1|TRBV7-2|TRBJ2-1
TGTGCCAGCAGCTCTTACAGGGGGCATGAGCAGTTCTTC
CASSSYRGHEQFF
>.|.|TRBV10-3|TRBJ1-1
TGTGCCATCATCTCAAGCGTAGGGAATACTGAAGCTTTCTTT
CAIISSVGNTEAFF
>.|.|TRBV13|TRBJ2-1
TGTGCCAGCAGCAGAAAAAGCGGTTACAATGAGCAGTTCTTC
CASSRKSGYNEQFF
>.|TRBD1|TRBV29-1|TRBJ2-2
TGCAGCGTTGAGAGCCCGACAGGGGCTGGCGGGGAGCTGTTTTTT
CSVESPTGAGGELFF
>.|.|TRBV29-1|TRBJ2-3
TGCAGCGTTCTAGCCCACCAGACGGTCACAGATACGCAGTATTTT
CSVLAHQTVTDTQYF
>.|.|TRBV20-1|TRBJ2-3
TGCAGTGCTAGGACCGAGTTAGGCACAGATACGCAGTATTTT
CSARTELGTDTQYF
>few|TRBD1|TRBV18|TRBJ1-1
TGTGCCAGCTCGCCGGGACAGGGGGGGTACGGTGAAGCTTTCTTT
CASSPGQGGYGEAFF
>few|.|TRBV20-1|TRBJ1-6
TGCAGTGCTGGCCGGTGGGGGTTGGATTCACCCCTCCACTTT
CSAGRWGLDSPLHF
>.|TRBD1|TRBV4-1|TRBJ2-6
TGCGCCAGCAGCCAAACGGAACAGGGGTCTGGGGCCAACGTCCTGACTTTC
CASSQTEQGSGANVLTF
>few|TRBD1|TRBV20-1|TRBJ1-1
TGCAGTGCTAGGGACCAGGGGGTAGGCACTGAAGCTTTCTTT
CSARDQGVGTEAFF
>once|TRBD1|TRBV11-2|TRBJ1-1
TGTGCCAGCAGCCTCGGACAGGGAAGGAACTGGGCTTTCTTT
CASSLGQGRNWAFF
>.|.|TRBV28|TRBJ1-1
TGTGCCAGCAGTTTTACATCAAGGGGGTCCCAAGCTTTCTTT
CASSFTSRGSQAFF
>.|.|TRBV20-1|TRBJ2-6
TGCAGTGCTCTAGGACTGTTTGGGGCCAACGTCCTGACTTTC
CSALGLFGANVLTF
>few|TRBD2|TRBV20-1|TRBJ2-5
TGCAGTGCTAGATGGGGGGGTGAGGGGACCCAGTACTTC
CSARWGGEGTQYF
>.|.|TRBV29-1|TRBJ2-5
TGCAGCGTTGAGAGTGTGGGGGAGACCCAGTACTTC
CSVESVGETQYF
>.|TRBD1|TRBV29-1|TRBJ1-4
TGCAGCGTGTCCGGACAGGGATTAAATGAAAAACTGTTTTTT
CSVSGQGLNEKLFF
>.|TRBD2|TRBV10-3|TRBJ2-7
TGTGCCATCAGTGAGGATAGCGGGAGTATAACCTACGAGCAGTACTTC
CAISEDSGSITYEQYF
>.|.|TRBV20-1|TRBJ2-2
TGCAGTGCTAGTCGGTTCGGGGAGCTGTTTTTT
CSASRFGELFF
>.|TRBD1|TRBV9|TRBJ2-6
TGTGCCAGCAGCGTTAGAAGTGGGACAGGCCCTGGGGCCAACGTCCTGACTTTC
CASSVRSGTGPGANVLTF
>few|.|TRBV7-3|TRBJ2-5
TGTGCCAGCAGCTTCAGGGGCGGGGAAGAGACCCAGTACTTC
CASSFRGGEETQYF
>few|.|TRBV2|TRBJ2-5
TGTGCCAGGCAGAGGGAGTGGTCGGAGACCCAGTACTTC
CARQREWSETQYF
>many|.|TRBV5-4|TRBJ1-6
TGTGCCAGCAGCTTGTGGCAGGGTGGTTCACCCCTCCACTTT
CASSLWQGGSPLHF
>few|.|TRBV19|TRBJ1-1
TGTGCCAGTAGTAGGGTAGGTGAAGCTTTCTTT
CASSRVGEAFF
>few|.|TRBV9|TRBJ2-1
TGTGCCAGCACTATTGGGGGGACGGATTCCTACAATGAGCAGTTCTTC
CASTIGGTDSYNEQFF
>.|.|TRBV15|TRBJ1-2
TGTGCCACCAGCAGAGGCGAGGGGGGGGCGACTAGCTATGGCTACACCTTC
CATSRGEGGATSYGYTF
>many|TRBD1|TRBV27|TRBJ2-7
TGTGCCAGCAGTTCCCTGACAGGGACAGGGTCCTACGAGCAGTACTTC
CASSSLTGTGSYEQYF
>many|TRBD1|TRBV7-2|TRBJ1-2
TGTGCCAGCAGCTCAGGACAGGGTTTGGACTACACCTTC
CASSSGQGLDYTF
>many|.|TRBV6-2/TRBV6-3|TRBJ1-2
TGTGCCAGCAGTAAACCGGAAGGGTATGGCTACACCTTC
CASSKPEGYGYTF
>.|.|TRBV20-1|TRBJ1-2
TGCAGTGCGCCCTGGGAGCAAAACTATGGCTACACCTTC
CSAPWEQNYGYTF
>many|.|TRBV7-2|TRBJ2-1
TGTGCCAGCAGCTTTGGCGGACCGGATCGGCAGTTCTTC
CASSFGGPDRQFF
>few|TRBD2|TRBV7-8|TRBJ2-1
TGTGCCAGCAGCCCGCCCTTAGCGGGATCGGGGCAGTTCTTC
CASSPPLAGSGQFF
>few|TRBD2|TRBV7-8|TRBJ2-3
TGTGCCAGCAGCTTAGCTACTAGCGGAAACACAGATACGCAGTATTTT
CASSLATSGNTDTQYF
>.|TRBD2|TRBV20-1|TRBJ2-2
TGCAGTGCTACGGGAGGGGGAGTGTACACCGGGGAGCTGTTTTTT
CSATGGGVYTGELFF
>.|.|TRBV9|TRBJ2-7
TGTGCCAGCAGCCCCGTGGTTCAGGGCTTGGACGAGCAGTACTTC
CASSPVVQGLDEQYF
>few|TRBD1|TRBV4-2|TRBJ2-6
TGTGCCAGCAGCTCAGACAGGGGTAGCTCTGGGGCCAACGTCCTGACTTTC
CASSSDRGSSGANVLTF
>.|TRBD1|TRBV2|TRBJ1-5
TGTGCCAGCGACAGGGGTGGCAATCAGCCCCAGCATTTT
CASDRGGNQPQHF
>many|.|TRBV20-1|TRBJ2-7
TGCAGTATAGAAGGCGGGAACTCCTACGAGCAGTACTTC
CSIEGGNSYEQYF
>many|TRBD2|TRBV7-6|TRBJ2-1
TGTGCCAGCAGCTTAGTATCCGTCTGGGCTAGCGGGAGTGGCGACAATGAGCAGTTCTTC
CASSLVSVWASGSGDNEQFF
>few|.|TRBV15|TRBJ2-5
TGTGCCACCAGCAGAGAAACCCTTCAAGAGACCCAGTACTTC
CATSRETLQETQYF
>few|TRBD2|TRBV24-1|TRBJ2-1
TGTGCCACCAGTGACCAGCGGGGAGGGAATGAGCAGTTCTTC
CATSDQRGGNEQFF
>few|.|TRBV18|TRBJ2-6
TGTGCCAGCTCACCACCGGGGGCGCGCTCTGGGGCCAACGTCCTGACTTTC
CASSPPGARSGANVLTF
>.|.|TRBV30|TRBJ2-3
TGTGCCTGGAGTGCCTACCCATTAAGGTCTACGCAGTATTTT
CAWSAYPLRSTQYF